A single sample gave rise to the 15 T cell receptor beta chains below, sequenced in a study of blood T cell repertoires in COVID-19. The repertoire was sequenced with immunoSEQ multiplex PCR; TCRdb's copy has only in-frame clones and lacks some. The sample shows 200,000 to 300,000 clones, around 84% of them seen only once. The sequenced sample was peripheral blood. The receptors derive from a man aged 55 to 70 with acute or convalescent COVID-19.

The chain is built from TRBV24-1 and TRBJ2-1; D is ambiguous. Trimming left V 2 bases short and J 6 bases short, with 4 bases between. Per the germline V gene, CDR1 is KGHDR and CDR2 is SFDVKD. The CDR3 contains 12 residues. In DNA form, the CDR3 reads TGTGCCACCAGTGATTACACCAATGAGCAGTTCTTC. Its translation is CATSDYTNEQFF.

The rearrangement links TRBV5-6 to TRBJ2-4; TRBD2 matches 10 bases. The CDR3 totals 17 residues. J was trimmed by 6 bases and V by 3 bases; bases with no gene match: 12. Looked up from germline, CDR1 is SGHDT and CDR2 is YYEEEE. The CDR3 region has the DNA TGTGCCAGCAGCTCCGGCTTCAGCGGGGGGGCCGGAAACATTCAGTACTTC. Protein: CASSSGFSGGAGNIQYF.

The chain uses TRBV6-6 and TRBJ2-1; 14 positions agree with TRBD2. V shed 6 bases, J shed 9 bases, and the junction held 4 bases outside the gene matches. Germline lookup yields CDR1 MNHNY and CDR2 SVGAGI (reference sequence). The length of the CDR3 is 14 residues. CDR3 loop: CASSQTSGGGEQFF. The DNA of the CDR3 is TGTGCCAGCAGCCAGACTAGCGGGGGGGGTGAGCAGTTCTTC.

The rearrangement links TRBV29-1 to TRBJ2-1; 7 nucleotides line up with TRBD1. V was clipped by 7 bases and J by 2 bases; unmatched bases: 11. CDR1 is SQVTM, CDR2 ANQGSEA, per germline. The CDR3 totals 15 residues. DNA of the CDR3: TGCAGCGCCCGAGGGGGCAGGGGCACCTACAATGAGCAGTTCTTC. Amino acid sequence: CSARGGRGTYNEQFF.

V and J are TRBV10-3 and TRBJ2-3; 8 bases agree with TRBD1. The CDR3 totals 14 residues. The J segment lost 7 bases and the V segment lost 8 bases, leaving 11 bases of the junction unmatched. The germline gives CDR1 ENHRY, CDR2 SYGVKD. The CDR3: CAIGIQGAMNTQYF. In DNA form, the CDR3 reads TGTGCCATCGGTATCCAGGGGGCGATGAATACGCAGTATTTT.

The V gene is TRBV7-3, the J gene TRBJ2-6, with 7 bases matching TRBD2. Germline loops: CDR1 SGHTA, CDR2 FQGTGA. The ends lost 5 bases at V and 0 bases at J; junction bases unmatched: 1. This CDR3 contains 15 residues. The CDR3 DNA reads as TGTGCCAGCAGCCCGGGGGGCTCTGGGGCCAACGTCCTGACTTTC. Its protein product is CASSPGGSGANVLTF.

V gene TRBV3-1 (or the pseudogene TRBV3-2) combines with J gene TRBJ2-5; possible D gene TRBD2, 6 bases. The CDR3 is 13 residues long. V was clipped by 4 bases and J by 4 bases, with 10 bases between them. Germline V CDR1 and CDR2: LGHDT, YNNKEL (reference sequence). The CDR3 spells CASSPGLSETQYF. As DNA, the CDR3 is TGTGCCAGCAGCCCGGGACTGTCAGAGACCCAGTACTTC.

CDR3 in amino acids: CASSESGSGANVLTF. The CDR3 nucleotides are TGTGCCAGCAGTGAATCGGGCTCTGGGGCCAACGTCCTGACTTTC. The V gene is TRBV25-1, the J gene TRBJ2-6; D is undetermined. Trimming cost V 1 base and J 0 bases, with 4 bases left between them. CDR3 size: 15 residues. The germline V gene encodes CDR1 MGHDK and CDR2 SYGVNS. Filled out from reference TRBV25-1 and TRBJ2-6, the complete variable domain reads EADIYQTPRYLVIGTGKKITLECSQTMGHDKMYWYQQDPGMELHLIHYSYGVNSTEKGDLSSESTVSRIRTEHFPLTLESARPSHTSQYLCASSESGSGANVLTFGAGSRLTVL.

V is TRBV5-1 and J is TRBJ2-1; the match to TRBD2 covers 8 bases. The CDR3 sequence is 17 residues long. Trimming removed 1 base from V and 8 bases from J; junction bases left unmatched: 14. Germline V gene lookup returns CDR1 SGHRS and CDR2 YFSETQ. CDR3 amino acids: CASSLSRGGTSHYEQFF. CDR3 coding DNA: TGCGCCAGCAGCTTGAGTCGCGGCGGGACTAGTCACTATGAGCAGTTCTTC.

This clone was counted between two and nine times. J is TRBJ1-2 and V is TRBV25-1; possibly TRBD1 for D (5 bases). V lost 4 bases and J lost 4, with 19 bases in between. The CDR3 is 16 amino acids. Germline V gene sequence: CDR1 MGHDK, CDR2 SYGVNS. This CDR3 is CASSGDLKTGPYGYTF. In DNA, the CDR3 is TGTGCCAGCAGTGGCGATCTTAAAACAGGCCCCTATGGCTACACCTTC.

CDR3 protein: CASSRLAGANEQFF. The DNA for the CDR3 is TGTGCCAGCAGTAGACTAGCGGGAGCCAATGAGCAGTTCTTC. The chain has TRBV28 and TRBJ2-1, with 12 bases aligning to TRBD2. The V gene end was trimmed by 5 bases and the J gene end by 6 bases; junction bases not matched to a gene: 2. The CDR3 length is 14 residues. Germline CDR1 and CDR2: MDHEN and SYDVKM.

The chain links TRBV6-2 or TRBV6-3 to TRBJ2-1, with unresolved D. This CDR3 spans 11 amino acids. Germline V gene lookup returns CDR1 MNHEY and CDR2 SVGEGT. V lost 6 bases to trimming and J lost 11 bases, with 11 bases between them. Here the CDR3 DNA reads TGTGCCAGCAGCCACGACTGGAAGCAGTTCTTC. Translated: CASSHDWKQFF.

The chain has TRBV29-1 and TRBJ2-3; D gene uncertain. The CDR3 extends over 13 amino acids. V gave up 6 bases and J gave up 1 base, with 11 bases separating them. CDR1 and CDR2 from the germline V gene are SQVTM and ANQGSEA. This CDR3 is CSVIWSGTDTQYF. For the CDR3, the DNA is TGCAGCGTAATCTGGAGCGGCACAGATACGCAGTATTTT.

This clone was detected only once. The chain combines TRBV5-4 with TRBJ2-3; possible D gene TRBD1, 5 bases. The CDR3 is 14 amino acids. Germline CDR1 is SGHNT and CDR2 is YYREEE (reference sequence). V was pared by 1 base and J by 4 bases, with 10 bases between. The CDR3 sequence: CASSLIQGSDTQYF. In nucleotides, the CDR3 is TGTGCCAGCAGCTTGATTCAGGGCTCAGATACGCAGTATTTT.

This clone has only a few counts. The genes are TRBV19 and TRBJ1-1; 8 positions agree with TRBD1. This CDR3 region has 13 residues. Germline V gene data show CDR1 as LNHDA and CDR2 as SQIVND (reference sequence). The V gene end was trimmed by 6 bases and the J gene end by 8 bases; junction bases not matched to a gene: 8. In DNA form, the CDR3 reads TGTGCCAGTAGGCCGGGACAGGACGTGGAAGCTTTCTTT. Protein sequence: CASRPGQDVEAFF.